This T cell receptor (beta chain) was found in a study of T cells in Graves' hyperthyroidism and ophthalmopathy. Study-level points and caveats: Ophthalmopathy and stable hyperthyroidism were told apart by a 13 V-J model. Ophthalmopathy, as predicted by the model, came a median about seven months after the prediction.

On this clonotype itself: Its cognate antigen is unknown.

TCR beta CDR3 region amplification was performed from RNA transcripts. TCR CDR3 regions were first amplified by RT-PCR with HTBI primers. TCRdb re-called the multiplex PCR reads with MiXCR, one entry per CDR3 protein. This table holds about 350,000 distinct CDR3 sequences, about a sixth found once. It was 8.5 to 10 ml of fresh peripheral blood that supplied the PBMCs. The germline CDR1 and CDR2 sequences are MNHEY and SVGAGI. Trimming took off 2 bases at V and 8 bases at J, with 9 bases between the two ends. The CDR3 sequence is 13 residues long. Material for sequencing was blood. The origin of this receptor is a woman aged 25 to 39 with Graves' hyperthyroidism that later progressed to Graves' ophthalmopathy. The V and J genes are TRBV6-5 and TRBJ1-4; perhaps TRBD1 as D (5 bases). This CDR3 is CASSYGGGEKLFF. CDR3 nucleotide sequence: TGTGCCAGCAGTTACGGGGGGGGGGAAAAACTGTTTTTT.